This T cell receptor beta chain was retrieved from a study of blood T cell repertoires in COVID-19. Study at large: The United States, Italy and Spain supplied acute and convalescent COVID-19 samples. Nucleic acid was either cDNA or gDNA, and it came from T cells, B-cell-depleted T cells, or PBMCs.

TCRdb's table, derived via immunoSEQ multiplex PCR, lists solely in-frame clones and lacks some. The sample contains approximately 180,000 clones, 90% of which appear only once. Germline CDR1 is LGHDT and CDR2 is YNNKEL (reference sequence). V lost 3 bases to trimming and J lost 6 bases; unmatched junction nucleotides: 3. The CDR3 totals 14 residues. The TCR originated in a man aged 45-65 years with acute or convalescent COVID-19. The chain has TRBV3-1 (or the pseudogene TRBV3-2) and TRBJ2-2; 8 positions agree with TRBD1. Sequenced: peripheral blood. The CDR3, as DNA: TGTGCCAGCAGCCAGGCAGGGGGCCCCGGGGAGCTGTTTTTT. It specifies CASSQAGGPGELFF.